The 28 T cell receptor beta chains below all came from one sample that was sequenced in a study of regulatory T cells in long-lasting Graves disease. The time point denotes: newly diagnosed GD, antithyroid drugs for less than 3 months. Researchers made the TCR library from RNA that was extracted from PBMCs. Libraries of TCR beta came from iRepertoire HTBI primers plus Arm-PCR of CDR3 regions. TCRdb itself ran the multiplex PCR reads through MiXCR, one entry per CDR3 protein. The data hold about 540,000 distinct CDR3 sequences, with approximately 15% observed a single time. A further study also used this sample, focusing on T cells in Graves' hyperthyroidism and ophthalmopathy.

Sequencing used peripheral blood mononuclear cells (PBMCs), obtained at new diagnosis, from a patient treated with antithyroid drugs. The origin of the receptors is a man between 25 and 39 years old with Graves disease.

This clonotype was seen repeatedly, ten times or more. The V and J genes are TRBV7-9 and TRBJ2-1, with 10 positions matching TRBD2. Germline V gene data show CDR1 as SEHNR and CDR2 as FQNEAQ (reference sequence). Trimming cost V 2 bases and J 6 bases; bases outside gene matches: 4. The CDR3 has 15 residues. This CDR3 reads CASSLLAGAVNEQFF. In DNA form, the CDR3 reads TGTGCCAGCAGCTTACTAGCGGGAGCCGTCAATGAGCAGTTCTTC.

This clonotype was seen more than once but under ten times. A much larger clone differs by one base, so this may be a read error. The chain links TRBV4-2 to TRBJ2-7; the D is unclear. Germline loops: CDR1 LGHNA, CDR2 YNFKEQ. V dropped 0 bases and J dropped 1 base, with 1 base sitting between them. This CDR3 region has 12 residues. The CDR3 DNA follows: TGTGCCAGCAGCCAAGAGTCCTACGAGCAGTACTTC. Its protein is CASSQESYEQYF.

This clonotype was counted many times. J is TRBJ1-1 and V is TRBV2, with D maybe TRBD1 (6 bases). The CDR3 is 13 residues long. The V and J ends lost 6 bases and 0 bases respectively, with 8 bases between them. Germline V lookup: CDR1 SNHLY, CDR2 FYNNEI. In DNA form, the CDR3 reads TGTGCCAGCAGGTCAGGGGTGAACACTGAAGCTTTCTTT. Its protein product is CASRSGVNTEAFF.

This clonotype was seen at least ten times. This chain links TRBV5-1 with TRBJ1-2; 7 bases are a match to TRBD1. In germline, CDR1 is SGHRS, CDR2 YFSETQ. The CDR3 contains 14 residues. V trimming: 6 bases; J trimming: 4 bases; junction bases outside the gene matches: 9. CDR3 sequence (DNA): TGCGCCAGCAACCAGGGGGGGGCAGGCTATGGCTACACCTTC. Its protein product is CASNQGGAGYGYTF.

This clonotype came up many times. This chain links TRBV27 with TRBJ1-5, with D uncertain. CDR3 size: 13 residues. V was clipped by 7 bases and J by 3 bases, with 10 bases between them. From germline, CDR1 is MNHEY and CDR2 SMNVEV (reference sequence). This chain's CDR3 is CASTESLNQPQHF. The CDR3 DNA reads as TGTGCCAGCACCGAGTCGCTCAATCAGCCCCAGCATTTT.

This clonotype was counted between two and nine times. This chain links TRBV29-1 with TRBJ2-7; weak D call: TRBD2 (6 bases). Trimming left V 6 bases short and J 0 bases short, with 12 bases between. The germline V gene has CDR1 SQVTM and CDR2 ANQGSEA. The CDR3 has 13 residues. The CDR3 sequence is CSVLAGSSYEQYF. The CDR3 DNA is TGCAGCGTCCTCGCGGGGAGCTCCTACGAGCAGTACTTC.

This clonotype has ten or more counts. The chain recombines TRBV6-1 with TRBJ1-4; D not resolved. Trimming shortened V by 6 bases and J by 7 bases, and 18 bases separated the two germline ends. The CDR3 is 15 amino acids. From germline, CDR1 is MNHNS and CDR2 SASEGT. DNA for the CDR3: TGTGCCAGCAGCGGGATCTTAGACGTTGGTGAAAAACTGTTTTTT. Its translation is CASSGILDVGEKLFF.

This clonotype was recorded many times. V and J are TRBV7-9 and TRBJ2-7; weak D call: TRBD2 (6 bases). V was shortened by 3 bases and J by 3 bases, with 12 bases between the two germline ends. Germline CDR1 SEHNR, CDR2 FQNEAQ (reference sequence). CDR3 size: 14 residues. CDR3 nucleotide sequence: TGTGCCAGCAGCTTGGACGGGGGATACTACGAGCAGTACTTC. Translating gives CASSLDGGYYEQYF.

This clonotype was recorded at least ten times. This chain links TRBV12-5 with TRBJ1-1; the D gene is possibly TRBD1 (5 bases). Germline loops: CDR1 LGHNT, CDR2 FRNRAP. This CDR3 has 13 amino acids. Trimming pared 6 bases from V and 4 bases from J, leaving 12 bases between. CDR3 in DNA: TGTGCTAGTGGCTCCTACGGGGGCACTGAAGCTTTCTTT. Protein: CASGSYGGTEAFF.

Comment on this clonotype: No conserved phenylalanine or tryptophan is present at the end of the CDR3, so a read error is the likely explanation. The chain uses TRBV12-3 or TRBV12-4 and TRBJ2-7; possibly TRBD2 for D (6 bases). Deletions cut 6 bases from V and 4 bases from J, with 10 bases between. This CDR3 contains 12 residues. Here the CDR3 DNA reads TGTGCCAGCAGCCGCGGAGGGTACGAGCAGTACCTC. Translated: CASSRGGYEQYL.

This clonotype showed up just a few times. The gene calls are TRBV3-1 and TRBJ2-3; weak D call: TRBD2 (6 bases). V dropped 0 bases and J dropped 5 bases, with 18 bases sitting between them. Germline CDR1 is LGHDT and CDR2 is YNNKEL (reference sequence). This CDR3 comprises 17 residues. The CDR3 nucleotides read TGTGCCAGCAGCCAAGATAGGAGGGCTAGCAGAGGAGATACGCAGTATTTT. Its translation: CASSQDRRASRGDTQYF.

Worth noting for this clonotype: An end of the junction differs from the germline gene, which may be a read error. The chain recombines TRBV3-1 with TRBJ1-1; D unclear. The germline V gene has CDR1 LGHDT and CDR2 YNNKEL (reference sequence). This CDR3 contains 14 residues. CDR3 sequence reads: CTSSHMRQNTEAFF. The CDR3 region has the DNA TGTACCAGCAGCCACATGAGACAGAACACTGAAGCTTTCTTT.

This clonotype was observed at least ten times. The V call is TRBV6-2 or TRBV6-3, the J call TRBJ2-7; 8 positions agree with TRBD1. This CDR3 contains 16 residues. Per germline, CDR1 MNHEY and CDR2 SVGEGT. J was trimmed by 3 bases and V by 0 bases; bases with no gene match: 7. The CDR3 region has the DNA TGTGCCAGCAGTTACTCTCCCGGGACAGGATTCTACGAGCAGTACTTC. Amino acids: CASSYSPGTGFYEQYF.

This clonotype has a count of ten or more. V gene TRBV7-9 combines with J gene TRBJ2-3; D not resolved. Between the trimmed V and J ends, which lost 3 bases and 0 bases, there was a span of 7 bases. This CDR3 has 14 amino acids. Germline assignment: CDR1 SEHNR and CDR2 FQNEAQ (reference sequence). Here the CDR3 reads CASSLRYSTDTQYF. The DNA of the CDR3 is TGTGCCAGCAGCTTGCGGTATAGCACAGATACGCAGTATTTT.

Ten or more counts support this clonotype. This chain connects TRBV2 to TRBJ2-7; 14 nucleotides align to TRBD2. Germline trimming cut 6 bases from V and 5 bases from J; bases unmatched to any gene: 6. The CDR3 is 15 amino acids. Germline loops: CDR1 SNHLY, CDR2 FYNNEI. CDR3 in amino acids: CASRGTSGSVDEQYF. The CDR3 DNA follows: TGTGCCAGCAGAGGGACTAGCGGGAGTGTCGACGAGCAGTACTTC. Full variable domain (outside the CDR3, taken from reference TRBV2 and TRBJ2-7): EPEVTQTPSHQVTQMGQEVILRCVPISNHLYFYWYRQILGQKVEFLVSFYNNEISEKSEIFDDQFSVERPDGSNFTLKIRSTKLEDSAMYFCASRGTSGSVDEQYFGPGTRLTVT.

This clonotype has a count of ten or more. In nucleotides, the CDR3 is TGCGCCAGCGAGCAGGGGGCGATCTACAATGAGCAGTTCTTC. Amino acids: CASEQGAIYNEQFF. This sequence joins TRBV10-2 and TRBJ2-1; 8 bases map to TRBD1. After removal of 8 bases from V and 3 bases from J, the junction contained 6 bases not matched to a gene. Looked up from germline, CDR1 is WSHSY and CDR2 is SAAADI. This CDR3 has 14 residues.

In its sample, this clonotype was seen many times. V usage is TRBV27 and J usage is TRBJ2-7; D may be TRBD1 (5 bases). Germline assignment: CDR1 MNHEY and CDR2 SMNVEV (reference sequence). V lost 5 bases and J lost 5, with 19 bases in between. This CDR3 has 15 residues. The CDR3 sequence is CASSPRGGQVNEQYF. CDR3 nucleotide sequence: TGTGCCAGCAGTCCAAGGGGTGGGCAGGTCAACGAGCAGTACTTC.

This clonotype was seen only a few times. V and J are TRBV5-4 and TRBJ2-2; no reliable D call. The V end was cut by 0 bases, the J end by 1 base, with 4 bases between. Per the germline V gene, CDR1 is SGHNT and CDR2 is YYREEE (reference sequence). The CDR3 totals 14 residues. The CDR3 bases are TGTGCCAGCAGCTTGGAGAGGAACACCGGGGAGCTGTTTTTT. Translation: CASSLERNTGELFF.

This clonotype came up a few times. Relative to the germline gene, one junction end is altered; a read error may explain this. This rearrangement joins TRBV3-1 to TRBJ2-3; TRBD2 matches 7 bases. The CDR3 is 15 amino acids. Germline V gene lookup returns CDR1 LGHDT and CDR2 YNNKEL (reference sequence). CDR3 nucleotides: TGTGCCGGCAGCAAAAGACTAGCCAGCACAGATACGCAGTATTTT. This codes for CAGSKRLASTDTQYF.

Concerning this clonotype itself: Just one base apart from a much larger clone, this may be a read error. Given the absence of the conserved phenylalanine or tryptophan at the CDR3 end, a read error is likely. The chain combines TRBV12-3 or TRBV12-4 with TRBJ1-1, with a tentative D call TRBD1 (6 bases). This CDR3 is built from 16 residues. V lost 0 bases to trimming and J lost 3 bases, with 14 bases between them. CDR3 nucleotides: TGTGCCAGCAGTTTAGCAGAGGGGGTGAGGGACACTGAAGCTTTCTAT. This sequence encodes CASSLAEGVRDTEAFY.

This clonotype was seen once. This chain uses TRBV30 with TRBJ1-5; unclear D gene. CDR1 and CDR2 (germline): GTSNPN, SVGIG (reference sequence). V was cut by 0 bases and J by 6 bases, with 6 bases left in between. This CDR3 spans 12 amino acids. This chain's CDR3 is CAWSVSGQPQHF. The DNA for the CDR3 is TGTGCCTGGAGTGTATCTGGTCAGCCCCAGCATTTT.

This clonotype was seen many times. J is TRBJ2-3 and V is TRBV20-1, with D perhaps matching TRBD1 (6 bases). The CDR3 runs 16 residues. V was pared by 2 bases and J by 5 bases, with 20 bases between. Per germline, CDR1 DFQATT and CDR2 SNEGSKA (reference sequence). CDR3 region: CSARRLIGGIGDTQYF. The DNA for the CDR3 is TGCAGTGCTAGAAGGTTGATAGGGGGAATAGGAGATACGCAGTATTTT.

Ten or more counts support this clonotype. The chain uses TRBV12-3 or TRBV12-4 and TRBJ2-7, with D possibly matching TRBD2 (5 bases). V lost 3 bases and J 5 bases, leaving 14 bases between the germline ends. The CDR3 runs 14 residues. DNA for the CDR3: TGTGCCAGCAGTTTGAGGGAGCCGCGCCACGAGCAGTACTTC. Translating it yields CASSLREPRHEQYF.

This clonotype came up many times. The V and J genes are TRBV5-6 and TRBJ1-2; no clear D. The germline V gene has CDR1 SGHDT and CDR2 YYEEEE. Trimming pared 1 base from V and 3 bases from J, leaving 13 bases between. This CDR3 is 15 amino acids long. For the CDR3, the DNA is TGTGCCAGCAGCTTGAAGGACCGCCGCCACTATGGCTACACCTTC. As protein: CASSLKDRRHYGYTF. The full variable domain, in which reference TRBV5-6 and TRBJ1-2 provide the parts outside the CDR3, is DAGVTQSPTHLIKTRGQQVTLRCSPKSGHDTVSWYQQALGQGPQFIFQYYEEEERQRGNFPDRFSGHQFPNYSSELNVNALLLGDSALYLCASSLKDRRHYGYTFGSGTRLTVV.

Ten or more counts support this clonotype. The chain links TRBV12-3 or TRBV12-4 to TRBJ2-7; 8 positions match TRBD1. V dropped 5 bases and J dropped 3; count of bases not matched to a gene: 6. The CDR3 totals 14 residues. CDR3 sequence reads: CASSLGTGHYEQYF. The CDR3 DNA reads TGTGCCAGCAGTCTGGGGACAGGACACTACGAGCAGTACTTC.

This clonotype was counted ten times or more. This sequence joins TRBV6-1 and TRBJ1-5, with 9 positions matching TRBD1. Germline V gene data show CDR1 as MNHNS and CDR2 as SASEGT. The CDR3 spans 17 residues. Germline trimming cut 2 bases from V and 7 bases from J; bases unmatched to any gene: 12. The CDR3 DNA follows: TGTGCCAGCAGTGAACCCTCTGGACAGGGGTTGGGACAGCCCCAGCATTTT. Protein product: CASSEPSGQGLGQPQHF.

Many counts were recorded for this clonotype. This rearrangement joins TRBV3-1 to TRBJ2-1; 13 positions agree with TRBD2. After removal of 1 base from V and 8 bases from J, the junction contained 8 bases not matched to a gene. CDR1 and CDR2 (germline): LGHDT, YNNKEL (reference sequence). The CDR3 contains 17 residues. The CDR3 coding sequence is TGTGCCAGCAGCCAAGTCCGACTAGCGGGAGGCATGGATGAGCAGTTCTTC. Encoded protein: CASSQVRLAGGMDEQFF.

The gene calls are TRBV20-1 and TRBJ2-2, with 11 bases that match TRBD1. Germline assignment: CDR1 DFQATT and CDR2 SNEGSKA (reference sequence). This CDR3 region has 14 residues. V lost 3 bases and J lost 6; bases outside the gene matches: 3. CDR3 in DNA: TGCAGTGCTAGCAGGACAGGGGGCCCCGGGGAGCTGTTTTTT. This codes for CSASRTGGPGELFF.